One sample yielded the 16 T cell receptor beta chains listed below, sequenced in a study of tumor and adjacent non-tumor tissue in lung cancer. No cell sorting was done before RNA was extracted from the tissue. Three rounds of nested PCR, following a modified ARM-PCR protocol, produced the TCRbeta library. TCRdb passed the multiplex PCR reads through MiXCR, listing each CDR3 protein once. The repertoire has about 110,000 distinct CDR3 sequences, 84% of them found once; the top ten carry approximately 22%. Sequences were obtained from lung tumor tissue. The receptors were sampled from a man between 65 and 85 years old with non-small cell lung cancer.

The rearrangement joins TRBV12-3 or TRBV12-4 to TRBJ1-2; D call uncertain. This CDR3 has 11 amino acids. The CDR3 DNA sequence: TGTATCAGCACCCTTGGAGATGCCTACACCTTC. As protein: CISTLGDAYTF.

To note about this clonotype: Given a much more abundant clone one base away, this may be a read error. This chain connects TRBV18 to TRBJ1-2; D possibly corresponds to TRBD1 (6 bases). Between the trimmed V and J ends, which lost 2 bases and 2 bases, there was a span of 9 bases. The germline gives CDR1 KGHSH, CDR2 LQKENI. The CDR3 runs to 14 residues. DNA of the CDR3: TGTGCCAGCTCACCAATAACAGGGAACTATGGCTACACCTTC. Translated: CASSPITGNYGYTF.

As concerns this clonotype: One end of the junction is discordant with germline, which a read error may explain. The rearrangement links TRBV12-3 or TRBV12-4 to TRBJ1-1, with no clear D. This CDR3 spans 13 amino acids. The CDR3 protein is CTSSFRDTQKALF. DNA for the CDR3: TGTACCAGCAGTTTTCGTGACACACAGAAAGCTCTCTTT.

In regard to this clonotype: One end of the junction is discordant with germline, which a read error may explain. The V gene is TRBV28, the J gene TRBJ1-2, with no clear D. CDR3 length: 13 residues. CDR1 is MDHEN and CDR2 is SYDVKM in the germline V gene. In DNA, the CDR3 is TGTGCCAGCAGTTTTGCCGGATACTATGGCTATACCTTC. Amino acids: CASSFAGYYGYTF.

A remark on this clonotype: An end of the junction does not agree with germline; a read error may underlie this. The rearrangement joins TRBV12-3 or TRBV12-4 to TRBJ1-2; D gene unclear. The CDR3 consists of 13 residues. Here the CDR3 reads CASSFPRRYAYTF. Written as DNA, the CDR3 is TGTGCCAGCAGTTTTCCCAGGCGCTATGCCTACACCTTC.

This clonotype was counted once. This may arise from a read error, as a much more abundant clone is one base away. No conserved phenylalanine or tryptophan is present at the end of the CDR3, so a read error is the likely explanation. The chain combines TRBV18 with TRBJ2-3; no clear D gene. CDR1 and CDR2 (germline): KGHSH, LQKENI. The CDR3 loop spans 13 amino acids. The V gene lost 6 bases and the J gene lost 2 bases, with 9 bases spanning the gap. The CDR3 protein is CASSRDITDTQYL. The CDR3 coding sequence is TGTGCCAGCTCCCGCGACATCACAGATACGCAGTATCTT.

With respect to this clonotype: Possible read error: a much larger clone is one base away. J is TRBJ2-2 and V is TRBV5-1; the D gene could be TRBD1 or TRBD2 (5 bases each). Germline V gene data show CDR1 as SGHRS and CDR2 as YFSETQ. The CDR3 consists of 14 residues. The CDR3 DNA sequence: TGCGCCAGCAGCTCGATAGGGGTCACCGGGGAGCTGCTTTTT. It specifies CASSSIGVTGELLF.

This clonotype was seen ten or more times. The rearrangement links TRBV20-1 to TRBJ1-1; weak D call: TRBD1 (5 bases). This CDR3 contains 12 residues. In germline, CDR1 is DFQATT, CDR2 SNEGSKA (reference sequence). V was cut by 6 bases and J by 8 bases, with 16 bases left in between. The CDR3 is CSAIRAWGEAFF. CDR3 coding DNA: TGCAGTGCGATCAGGGCTTGGGGAGAAGCTTTCTTT.

Note on this clonotype: Mismatch with germline at one junction end may stem from a read error. The chain employs TRBV5-1 and TRBJ2-3; D might be TRBD1 (5 bases). Germline V CDR1 and CDR2: SGHRS, YFSETQ. This CDR3 region has 11 residues. CDR3 nucleotide sequence: TGCGCCAGTATCGAAGGGGATACGCAGTACTTT. Residues: CASIEGDTQYF.

This clonotype has only one observation. At one end the junction does not follow the germline gene, possibly because of a read error. The chain links TRBV12-5 to TRBJ2-7; 7 bases fit TRBD1. CDR1 LGHNT and CDR2 FRNRAP come from the germline V gene. The CDR3 runs to 18 residues. As DNA, the CDR3 is TGTGCTACTGGTTTGGTAAGGAGCGAGGGGGCCGGGCCCTACGAGCAGTACTTC. Translating gives CATGLVRSEGAGPYEQYF.

A note on this clonotype: Here the CDR3 omits its conserved ending phenylalanine or tryptophan, so a read error is the likely source. This chain uses TRBV6-2 or TRBV6-3 with TRBJ2-3; 7 bases are a match to TRBD1. Germline CDR1 reads MNHEY; CDR2 reads SVGEGT. This CDR3 spans 15 amino acids. The CDR3 region has the DNA TGTGCTAGTACAACCCCCGGGACAGCCATAGATACGCAGTATTTG. Residues: CASTTPGTAIDTQYL.

This clonotype has a handful of counts. Lacking the conserved final phenylalanine or tryptophan, this CDR3 likely reflects a read error. The genes are TRBV29-1 and TRBJ1-2; 8 nucleotides agree with TRBD1. The CDR3 is 14 amino acids. CDR1 and CDR2 from the germline V gene are SQVTM and ANQGSEA. The CDR3 spells CSVEPAGGGYGYTL. The CDR3 DNA is TGCAGTGTTGAACCGGCAGGGGGCGGGTATGGCTACACCTTA.

On this clonotype itself: Since a much larger clone is just one base distant, this may be a read error. The chain is built from TRBV7-3 and TRBJ1-2; 8 bases agree with TRBD1. The ends lost 4 bases at V and 11 bases at J; junction bases unmatched: 12. This CDR3 comprises 14 residues. Germline assignment: CDR1 SGHTA and CDR2 FQGTGA. The CDR3 is CASSSVTGEERYTF. DNA of the CDR3: TGTGCCAGCAGCTCCGTGACAGGGGAAGAGCGGTACACCTTC.

As concerns this clonotype: At one of its ends the junction is not consistent with the germline gene, which may arise from a read error. The chain employs TRBV10-2 and TRBJ1-2; 7 nucleotides line up with TRBD1. The CDR3 is 13 amino acids. Germline V gives CDR1 WSHSY, CDR2 SAAADI. The CDR3: CSSSNSTGFGYTF. The CDR3 DNA reads TGCTCCAGCAGTAACTCGACAGGGTTTGGCTACACCTTC.

A word on this clonotype: A junction boundary mismatches the germline segment, possibly from a read error. The J gene is TRBJ2-3, the V gene TRBV4-2, with 9 nucleotides matching TRBD2. The CDR3 extends over 16 amino acids. Looked up from germline, CDR1 is LGHNA and CDR2 is YNFKEQ. In DNA form, the CDR3 reads TGTGCCAGCAGCGAGGTTCGGGCGGGGGGGCTCGATACGCAATATTTT. This gives the protein CASSEVRAGGLDTQYF.

V and J are TRBV6-2 or TRBV6-3 and TRBJ1-5; D not resolved. Germline V gene sequence: CDR1 MNHEY, CDR2 SVGEGT. V was trimmed by 8 bases and J by 4 bases, leaving 15 bases between them. The CDR3 runs to 14 residues. The CDR3: CASCGVNKNQPQHF. The CDR3 DNA sequence: TGTGCCAGCTGTGGGGTTAATAAGAATCAGCCCCAGCATTTT.